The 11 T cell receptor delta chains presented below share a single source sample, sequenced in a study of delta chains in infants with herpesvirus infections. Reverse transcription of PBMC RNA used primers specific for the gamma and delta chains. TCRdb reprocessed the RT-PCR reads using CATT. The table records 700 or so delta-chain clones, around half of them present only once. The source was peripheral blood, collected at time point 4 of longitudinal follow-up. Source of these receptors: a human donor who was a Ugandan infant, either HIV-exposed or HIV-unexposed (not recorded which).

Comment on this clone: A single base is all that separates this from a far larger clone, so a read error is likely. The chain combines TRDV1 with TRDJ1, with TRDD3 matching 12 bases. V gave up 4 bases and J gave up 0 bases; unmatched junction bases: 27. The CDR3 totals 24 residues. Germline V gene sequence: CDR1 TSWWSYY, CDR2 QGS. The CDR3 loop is CALGVPPLSSNWGILMEYTDKLIF. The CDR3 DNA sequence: TGTGCTCTTGGGGTCCCTCCTCTGTCTTCTAACTGGGGGATACTTATGGAGTACACCGATAAACTCATCTTT.

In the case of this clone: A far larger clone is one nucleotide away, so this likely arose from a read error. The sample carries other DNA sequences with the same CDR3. For the CDR3, the DNA is TGTGCTCTTGGGGACCCCTGGCCTTCATCCTCCTGGGGGATACGCGGGGGCGATAAACTCATCTTT. It encodes CALGDPWPSSSWGIRGGDKLIF. The chain carries TRDV1 and TRDJ1; 12 nucleotides align to TRDD3. The CDR3 spans 22 residues. Germline loops: CDR1 TSWWSYY, CDR2 QGS. Germline trimming cut 3 bases from V and 4 bases from J; bases unmatched to any gene: 24.

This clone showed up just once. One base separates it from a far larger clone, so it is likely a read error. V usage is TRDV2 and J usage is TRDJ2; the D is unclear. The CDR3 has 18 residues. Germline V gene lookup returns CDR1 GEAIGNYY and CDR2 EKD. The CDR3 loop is CARDTAEIVGKKTAQLFF. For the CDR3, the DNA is TGTGCCCGTGACACCGCAGAGATCGTGGGAAAAAAAACGGCACAACTCTTCTTT.

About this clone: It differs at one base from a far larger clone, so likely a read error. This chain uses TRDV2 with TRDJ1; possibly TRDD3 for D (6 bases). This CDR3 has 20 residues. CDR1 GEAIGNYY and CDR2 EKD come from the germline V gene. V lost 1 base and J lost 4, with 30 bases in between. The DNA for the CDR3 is TGTGCCTGTGACACGATGGTCACCGGTCCCAAGTTTGGATACATCGATAAACTCATCTTT. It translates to CACDTMVTGPKFGYIDKLIF.

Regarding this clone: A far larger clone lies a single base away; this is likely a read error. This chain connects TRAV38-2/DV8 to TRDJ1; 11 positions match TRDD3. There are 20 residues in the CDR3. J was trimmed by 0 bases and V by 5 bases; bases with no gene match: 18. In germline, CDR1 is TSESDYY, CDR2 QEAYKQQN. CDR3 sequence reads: CAYSEVVSWGILGDTDKLIF. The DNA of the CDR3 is TGTGCTTATAGTGAGGTAGTGTCCTGGGGGATACTAGGGGACACCGATAAACTCATCTTT.

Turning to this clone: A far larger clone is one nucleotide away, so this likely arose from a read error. CDR3 nucleotides: TGTGCTTATAGTGAGGTAGTGCTCTGGGGGATACTAGGGGACACCGATAAACTCATCTTT. Translation gives CAYSEVVLWGILGDTDKLIF. The chain combines TRAV38-2/DV8 with TRDJ1, with TRDD3 matching over 11 bases. The CDR3 totals 20 residues. J was trimmed by 0 bases and V by 5 bases; bases with no gene match: 18. Germline CDR1 TSESDYY, CDR2 QEAYKQQN.

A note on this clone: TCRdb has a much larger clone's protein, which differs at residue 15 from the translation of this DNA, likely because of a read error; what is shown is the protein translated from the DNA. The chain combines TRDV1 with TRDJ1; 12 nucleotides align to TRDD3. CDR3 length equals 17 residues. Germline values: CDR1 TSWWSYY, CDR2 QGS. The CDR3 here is CALGDFTGGYYTDKRIF. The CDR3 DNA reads TGTGCTCTTGGCGACTTTACTGGGGGATACTACACCGATAAACGCATCTTT.

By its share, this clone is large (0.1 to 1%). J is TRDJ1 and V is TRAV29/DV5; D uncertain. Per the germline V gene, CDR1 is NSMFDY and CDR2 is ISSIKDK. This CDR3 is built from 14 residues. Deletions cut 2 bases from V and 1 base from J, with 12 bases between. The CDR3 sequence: CAASRGLRTDKLIF. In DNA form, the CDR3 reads TGTGCAGCAAGTCGGGGTCTTCGCACCGATAAACTCATCTTT.

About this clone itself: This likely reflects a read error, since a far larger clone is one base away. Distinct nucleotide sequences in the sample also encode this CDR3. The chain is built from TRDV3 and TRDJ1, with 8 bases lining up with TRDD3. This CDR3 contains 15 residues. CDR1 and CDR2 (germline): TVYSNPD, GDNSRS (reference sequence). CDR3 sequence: CASDYWGLYTDKLIF. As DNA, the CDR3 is TGTGCCTCCGATTACTGGGGGTTGTACACCGATAAACTCATCTTC.

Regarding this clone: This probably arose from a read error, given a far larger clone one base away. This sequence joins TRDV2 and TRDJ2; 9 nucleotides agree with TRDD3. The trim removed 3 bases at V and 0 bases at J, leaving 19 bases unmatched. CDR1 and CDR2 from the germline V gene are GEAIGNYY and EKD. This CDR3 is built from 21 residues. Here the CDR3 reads CACDASFPTGGNLALTAQLFF. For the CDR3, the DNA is TGTGCCTGTGACGCCTCTTTCCCTACTGGGGGAAATTTAGCTTTGACAGCACAACTCTTCTTT.

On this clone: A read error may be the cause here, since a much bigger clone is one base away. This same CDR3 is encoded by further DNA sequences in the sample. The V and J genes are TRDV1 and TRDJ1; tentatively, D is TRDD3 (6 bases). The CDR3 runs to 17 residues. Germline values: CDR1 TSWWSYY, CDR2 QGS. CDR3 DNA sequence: TGTGCCCTGTCGGAGGGGCTGGGGACAACGAACACCGATAAACTCATCTTT. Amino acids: CALSEGLGTTNTDKLIF.